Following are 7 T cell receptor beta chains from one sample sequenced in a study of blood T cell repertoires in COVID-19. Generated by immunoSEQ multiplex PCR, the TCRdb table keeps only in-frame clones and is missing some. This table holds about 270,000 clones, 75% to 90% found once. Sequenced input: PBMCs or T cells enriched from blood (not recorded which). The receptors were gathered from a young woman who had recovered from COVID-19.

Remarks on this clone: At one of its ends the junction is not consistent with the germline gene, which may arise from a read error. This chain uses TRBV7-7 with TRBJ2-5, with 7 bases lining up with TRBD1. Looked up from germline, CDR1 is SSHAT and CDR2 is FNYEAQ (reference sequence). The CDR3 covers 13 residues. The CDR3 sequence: CASSRDREETQYF. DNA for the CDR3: TGTGCTAGCAGCCGTGACAGGGAAGAGACCCAGTACTTC.

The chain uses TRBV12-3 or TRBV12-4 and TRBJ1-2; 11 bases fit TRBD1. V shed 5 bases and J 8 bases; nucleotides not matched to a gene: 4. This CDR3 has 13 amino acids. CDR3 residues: CASSLGTGGGYTF. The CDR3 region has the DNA TGTGCCAGCAGTCTAGGGACAGGGGGGGGCTACACCTTC.

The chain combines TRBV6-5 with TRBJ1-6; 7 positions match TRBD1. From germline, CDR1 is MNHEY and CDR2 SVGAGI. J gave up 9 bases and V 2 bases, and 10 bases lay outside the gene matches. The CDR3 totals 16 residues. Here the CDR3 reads CASSYTWGQSISPLHF. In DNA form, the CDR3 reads TGTGCCAGCAGTTACACTTGGGGACAGTCCATTTCACCCCTCCACTTT.

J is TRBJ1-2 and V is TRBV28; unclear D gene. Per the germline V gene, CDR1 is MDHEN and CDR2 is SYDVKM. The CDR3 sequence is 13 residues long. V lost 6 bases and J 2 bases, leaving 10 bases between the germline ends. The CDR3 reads CASSRGSNYGYTF. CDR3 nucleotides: TGTGCCAGCAGCCGAGGTTCCAACTATGGCTACACCTTC.

CDR3: CASGASYNSPLHF. The CDR3 region has the DNA TGTGCTTCTGGGGCATCCTATAATTCACCCCTCCACTTT. The V and J genes are TRBV19 and TRBJ1-6; perhaps TRBD1 as D (5 bases). The germline V gene has CDR1 LNHDA and CDR2 SQIVND (reference sequence). This CDR3 comprises 13 residues.

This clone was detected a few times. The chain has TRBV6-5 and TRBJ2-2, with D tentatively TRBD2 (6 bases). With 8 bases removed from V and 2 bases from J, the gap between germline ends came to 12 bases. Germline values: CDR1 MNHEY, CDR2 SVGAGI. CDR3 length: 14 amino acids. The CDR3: CASYGGPNTGELFF. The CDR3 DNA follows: TGTGCCAGCTACGGGGGACCTAACACCGGGGAGCTGTTTTTT.

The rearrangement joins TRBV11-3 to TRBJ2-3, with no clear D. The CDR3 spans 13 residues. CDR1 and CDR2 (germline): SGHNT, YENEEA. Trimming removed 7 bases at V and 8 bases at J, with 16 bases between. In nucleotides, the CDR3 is TGTGCCAGCACCACCCCCGGAAGGAGTACGCAGTATTTT. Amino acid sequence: CASTTPGRSTQYF.